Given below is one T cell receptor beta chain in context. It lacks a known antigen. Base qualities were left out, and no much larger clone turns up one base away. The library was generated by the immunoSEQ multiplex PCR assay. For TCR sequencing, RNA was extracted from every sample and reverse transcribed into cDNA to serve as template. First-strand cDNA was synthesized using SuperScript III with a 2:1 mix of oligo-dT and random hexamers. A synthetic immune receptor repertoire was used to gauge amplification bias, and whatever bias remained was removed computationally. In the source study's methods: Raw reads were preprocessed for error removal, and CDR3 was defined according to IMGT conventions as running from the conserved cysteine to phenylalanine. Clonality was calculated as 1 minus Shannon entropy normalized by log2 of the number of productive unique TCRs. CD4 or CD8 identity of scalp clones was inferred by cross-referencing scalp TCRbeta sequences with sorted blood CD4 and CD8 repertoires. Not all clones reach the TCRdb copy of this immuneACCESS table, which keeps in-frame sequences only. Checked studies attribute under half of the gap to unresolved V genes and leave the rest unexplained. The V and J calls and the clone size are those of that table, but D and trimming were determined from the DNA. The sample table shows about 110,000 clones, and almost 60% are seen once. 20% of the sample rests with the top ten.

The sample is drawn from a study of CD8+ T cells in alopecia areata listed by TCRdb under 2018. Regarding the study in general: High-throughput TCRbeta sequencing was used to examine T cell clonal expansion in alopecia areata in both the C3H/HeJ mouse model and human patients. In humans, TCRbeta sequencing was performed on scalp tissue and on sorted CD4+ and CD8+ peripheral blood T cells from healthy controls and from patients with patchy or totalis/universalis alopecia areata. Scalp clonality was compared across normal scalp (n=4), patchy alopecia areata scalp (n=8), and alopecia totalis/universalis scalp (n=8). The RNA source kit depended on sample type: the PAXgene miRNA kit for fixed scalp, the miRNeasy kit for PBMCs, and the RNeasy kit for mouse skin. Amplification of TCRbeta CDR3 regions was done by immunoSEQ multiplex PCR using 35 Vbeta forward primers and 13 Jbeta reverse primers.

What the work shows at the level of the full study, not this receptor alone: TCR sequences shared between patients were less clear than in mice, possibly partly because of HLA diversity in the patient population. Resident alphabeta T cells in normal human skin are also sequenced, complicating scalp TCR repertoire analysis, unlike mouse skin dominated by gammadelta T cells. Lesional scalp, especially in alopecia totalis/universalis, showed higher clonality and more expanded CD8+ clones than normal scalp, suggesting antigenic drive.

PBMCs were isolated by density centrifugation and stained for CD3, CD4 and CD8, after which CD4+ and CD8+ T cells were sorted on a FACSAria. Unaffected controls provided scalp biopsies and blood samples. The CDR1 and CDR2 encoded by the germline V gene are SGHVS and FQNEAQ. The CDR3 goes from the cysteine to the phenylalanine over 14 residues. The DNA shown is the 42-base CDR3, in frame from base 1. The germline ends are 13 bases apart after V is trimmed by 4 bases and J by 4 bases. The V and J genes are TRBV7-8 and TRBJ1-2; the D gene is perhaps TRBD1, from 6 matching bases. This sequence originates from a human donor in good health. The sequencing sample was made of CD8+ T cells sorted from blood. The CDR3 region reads CASSWNQGSYGYTF. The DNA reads TGTGCCAGCAGCTGGAATCAGGGGTCCTATGGCTACACCTTC.